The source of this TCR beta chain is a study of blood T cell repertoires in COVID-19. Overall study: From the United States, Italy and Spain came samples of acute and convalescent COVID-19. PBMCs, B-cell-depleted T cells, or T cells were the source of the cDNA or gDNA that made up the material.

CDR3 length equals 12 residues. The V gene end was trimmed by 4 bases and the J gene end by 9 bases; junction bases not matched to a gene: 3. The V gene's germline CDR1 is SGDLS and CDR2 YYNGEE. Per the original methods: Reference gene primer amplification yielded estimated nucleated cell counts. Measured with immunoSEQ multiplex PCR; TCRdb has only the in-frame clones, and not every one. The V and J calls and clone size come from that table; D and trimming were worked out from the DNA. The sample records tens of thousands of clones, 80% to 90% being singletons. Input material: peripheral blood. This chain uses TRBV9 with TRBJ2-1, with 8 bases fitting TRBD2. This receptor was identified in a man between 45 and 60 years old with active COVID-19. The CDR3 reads CASSYTSGEQFF. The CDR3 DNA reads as TGTGCCAGCAGCTACACTAGCGGTGAGCAGTTCTTC.